This T cell receptor (beta chain) was obtained from a study of shared clonotypes between healthy human individuals. Study-level background: The donor group consisted of two women and a few men, aged 18 to 49.

Clones were read by immunoSEQ multiplex PCR, and TCRdb kept only the in-frame ones, dropping some. The sample includes more than 2 million clones, around 95% of them seen just once. With regard to this clone: Its matching antigen is unknown.

Study-level findings and limits: Large depth notwithstanding, sorted-subset sequencing proved incomplete by rarefaction. Several donors held about 5% of naive CD4 clonotypes in common.

The sequenced material came from naive CD4+ T cells sorted from blood. Subset given: CD45RA+ positively selected. The sequence derives from a man aged 18 to 29 in good health.

The CDR3 reads CAWSPAGQGLQYF. The CDR3, as DNA: TGTGCCTGGAGCCCTGCGGGACAGGGGTTACAGTACTTC. The chain carries TRBV30 and TRBJ2-7, with 10 bases matching TRBD1. Germline lookup yields CDR1 GTSNPN and CDR2 SVGIG (reference sequence). The CDR3 is made up of 13 amino acids. The V segment lost 3 bases and the J segment 10 bases; nucleotides outside the gene matches: 9.